This T cell receptor (beta chain) was profiled in a study of blood T cell repertoires in COVID-19. Study context: Specimens from acute and convalescent COVID-19 originated in the United States, Italy and Spain. T cells, B-cell-depleted T cells, or PBMCs provided the cDNA or gDNA that served as material.

In its sample, this clone was seen a few times. This CDR3 contains 15 residues. The germline V gene has CDR1 SEHNR and CDR2 FQNEAQ (reference sequence). V was clipped by 6 bases and J by 4 bases; unmatched bases: 8. The authors' processing: Cell counts per sample came from amplifying reference gene primers. Sequencing used immunoSEQ multiplex PCR; TCRdb keeps in-frame clones, though not all of them. V and J calls and clone size come straight from that table; D and trimming were deduced from the DNA. The sample has tens of thousands of clones; 68% are singletons. The specimen sequenced was peripheral blood. The sequence came from a woman aged 70 to 79 with acute or convalescent COVID-19. This chain connects TRBV7-9 to TRBJ2-5; 10 positions agree with TRBD2. The CDR3 DNA follows: TGTGCCAGCAGAGGGGGGACTAGCGAAGGAGAGACCCAGTACTTC. It codes for CASRGGTSEGETQYF.